What follows are 22 T cell receptor beta chains derived from one specimen sequenced in a study of post-analysis software for immune sequencing data. Incorporated into the TCR beta cDNA libraries were unique molecular identifiers, which served to reduce PCR and sequencing biases. Via MiXCR, TCRdb re-called the PCR reads, giving one row per CDR3 protein. The data hold under 200,000 distinct CDR3 sequences, with around 36% observed a single time. This sample comprised blood, obtained after autologous hematopoietic stem cell transplantation. The source is a girl between 5 and 17 years old with multiple sclerosis.

The V call is TRBV6-5, the J call TRBJ2-5, with 8 nucleotides matching TRBD2. The J call is uncertain, as TRBJ2-7 better fits the DNA end. CDR1 and CDR2 from the germline V gene are MNHEY and SVGAGI. The CDR3 loop spans 14 amino acids. CDR3 residues: CASSYGSGTSEQYF. The CDR3 DNA reads TGTGCCAGCAGTTACGGGAGCGGGACTAGCGAGCAGTACTTC.

This clonotype came up a few times. This rearrangement joins TRBV12-3 or TRBV12-4 to TRBJ2-1; D possibly corresponds to TRBD2 (5 bases). This CDR3 region has 14 residues. V gave up 7 bases and J gave up 2 bases, with 12 bases separating them. The CDR3 spells CASTLGRAYNEQFF. CDR3 DNA sequence: TGTGCCAGCACCCTCGGGCGGGCCTACAATGAGCAGTTCTTC.

This clonotype was observed a few times. A junction end diverges from the germline sequence, so it may reflect a read error. The rearrangement joins TRBV6-1 to TRBJ2-3, with no clear D. Germline V gives CDR1 MNHNS, CDR2 SASEGT. This CDR3 has 12 amino acids. CDR3 nucleotide sequence: TGTGCCGGCAGAACTAGCACAGATACGCAGTATTTT. Its protein is CAGRTSTDTQYF.

The DNA for the CDR3 is TGCAGTGCGGGGGGCGCGGGAGAGACCCAGTACTTC. Its translation is CSAGGAGETQYF. This chain connects TRBV20-1 to TRBJ2-5, with D perhaps TRBD1 or TRBD2 (6 bases each). The V and J ends lost 6 bases and 4 bases respectively, with 12 bases between them. There are 12 residues in the CDR3. Looked up from germline, CDR1 is DFQATT and CDR2 is SNEGSKA (reference sequence).

The chain joins TRBV10-3 to TRBJ1-2, with TRBD1 as a possible D gene (5 bases). The germline gives CDR1 ENHRY, CDR2 SYGVKD. The germline V and J ends were trimmed by 3 bases and 3 bases, with 14 bases remaining between them. CDR3 length equals 15 residues. CDR3 bases: TGTGCCATCAGTGACGGTAGGGGCAGGGACTATGGCTACACCTTC. This gives the protein CAISDGRGRDYGYTF.

The rearrangement uses TRBV12-3 or TRBV12-4 and TRBJ1-1; D might be TRBD1 (6 bases). The CDR3 has 15 residues. V was cut by 5 bases and J by 5 bases, with 18 bases left in between. The CDR3 DNA follows: TGTGCCAGCAGTCCCCTCAAAACAGGGACAACTGAAGCTTTCTTT. Translated: CASSPLKTGTTEAFF.

This clonotype turned up a few times. The chain joins TRBV5-6 to TRBJ2-1, with 9 bases lining up with TRBD1. The CDR3 sequence is 14 residues long. Germline CDR1 and CDR2: SGHDT and YYEEEE. Trimming at V came to 4 bases and at J to 5 bases, leaving 4 bases not matched to a gene. The CDR3 nucleotides are TGTGCCAGCAGCCGTACAGGGGGCAACAATGAGCAGTTCTTC. Protein sequence: CASSRTGGNNEQFF. The full variable domain, completed using reference TRBV5-6 and TRBJ2-1, is DAGVTQSPTHLIKTRGQQVTLRCSPKSGHDTVSWYQQALGQGPQFIFQYYEEEERQRGNFPDRFSGHQFPNYSSELNVNALLLGDSALYLCASSRTGGNNEQFFGPGTRLTVL.

This chain connects TRBV7-3 to TRBJ1-2, with D possibly matching TRBD1 (6 bases). The CDR3 has 13 amino acids. Germline lookup yields CDR1 SGHTA and CDR2 FQGTGA. V lost 3 bases, J lost 8 bases, and 13 bases lay in between. DNA for the CDR3: TGTGCCAGCAGCTTCGGGGGCGCGAGAGGCTACACCTTC. This sequence encodes CASSFGGARGYTF.

The V and J genes are TRBV11-2 and TRBJ2-1; D may be TRBD1 (5 bases). The germline V and J ends were trimmed by 1 base and 6 bases, with 10 bases remaining between them. CDR3 length equals 14 residues. The germline gives CDR1 SGHAT, CDR2 FQNNGV. CDR3 sequence reads: CASSLVDSFNEQFF. Written as DNA, the CDR3 is TGTGCCAGCAGCTTAGTAGACAGCTTCAATGAGCAGTTCTTC.

Details on this clonotype: Since a much larger clone is just one base distant, this may be a read error. J is TRBJ1-5 and V is TRBV19; D is perhaps TRBD1 (5 bases). Germline CDR1 reads LNHDA; CDR2 reads SQIVND (reference sequence). Between the trimmed V and J ends, which lost 6 bases and 6 bases, there was a span of 12 bases. CDR3 length: 13 residues. This CDR3 is CASSREMSQPQHF. CDR3 DNA sequence: TGTGCCAGTAGCAGGGAAATGAGTCAGCCCCAGCATTTT.

The rearrangement uses TRBV20-1 and TRBJ1-5, with D possibly TRBD1 on 5 matching bases. This CDR3 is 18 amino acids long. Trimming stripped 3 bases from V and 2 bases from J, with 23 bases between. CDR1 DFQATT and CDR2 SNEGSKA come from the germline V gene (reference sequence). CDR3 bases: TGCAGTGCTAGGATAATTAAGCAGGGATCGATCGGCAATCAGCCCCAGCATTTT. Translating it yields CSARIIKQGSIGNQPQHF.

The CDR3 DNA reads TGTGCCAGCAGTGGGGGACAGGGGACTAATGAAAAACTGTTTTTT. Amino acid sequence: CASSGGQGTNEKLFF. The rearrangement uses TRBV2 and TRBJ1-4, with 10 bases identical to TRBD1. J was trimmed by 2 bases and V by 4 bases; bases with no gene match: 1. CDR1 and CDR2 (germline): SNHLY, FYNNEI. The CDR3 runs 15 residues. Variable domain in full (rest from reference TRBV2 and TRBJ1-4): EPEVTQTPSHQVTQMGQEVILRCVPISNHLYFYWYRQILGQKVEFLVSFYNNEISEKSEIFDDQFSVERPDGSNFTLKIRSTKLEDSAMYFCASSGGQGTNEKLFFGSGTQLSVL.

This chain uses TRBV29-1 with TRBJ2-4; D tentatively fits TRBD1 or TRBD2 (5 bases each). The J call may not be correct, given that the DNA end is closer to TRBJ2-7. The CDR3 loop spans 13 amino acids. In germline, CDR1 is SQVTM, CDR2 ANQGSEA. The CDR3 sequence is CSVESGTPHEQYF. The CDR3 region has the DNA TGCAGCGTTGAGTCCGGGACCCCCCACGAGCAGTACTTC.

This clonotype was observed a few times. The V gene is TRBV7-9, the J gene TRBJ2-1; TRBD2 matches at 11 bases. J gave up 7 bases and V 5 bases, and 7 bases lay outside the gene matches. The CDR3 spans 15 residues. CDR1 SEHNR and CDR2 FQNEAQ come from the germline V gene (reference sequence). The DNA for the CDR3 is TGTGCCAGCAGCCACACTAGCGGGAGTAAAAATGAGCAGTTCTTC. Its protein product is CASSHTSGSKNEQFF.

Only a few counts were recorded for this clonotype. This sequence joins TRBV29-1 and TRBJ1-2; D uncertain. Germline CDR1 is SQVTM and CDR2 is ANQGSEA. This CDR3 region has 12 residues. Trimming pared 5 bases from V and 7 bases from J, leaving 14 bases between. CDR3 region: CSVSSGSGGYTF. Written as DNA, the CDR3 is TGCAGCGTTTCATCCGGGAGCGGTGGCTACACCTTC. Complete variable domain (other parts from reference TRBV29-1 and TRBJ1-2): SAVISQKPSRDICQRGTSLTIQCQVDSQVTMMFWYRQQPGQSLTLIATANQGSEATYESGFVIDKFPISRPNLTFSTLTVSNMSPEDSSIYLCSVSSGSGGYTFGSGTRLTVV.

This clonotype was counted once. V is TRBV5-5 and J is TRBJ2-1, with D possibly being TRBD1 (5 bases). The CDR3 is 12 amino acids. The V gene lost 7 bases and the J gene lost 5 bases, with 10 bases spanning the gap. Germline V gene data show CDR1 as SGHKS and CDR2 as YYEKEE (reference sequence). Written as DNA, the CDR3 is TGTGCCAGCGGGGCCCCACACAATGAGCAGTTCTTC. Translation gives CASGAPHNEQFF.

The chain has TRBV7-9 and TRBJ1-1, with unresolved D. This CDR3 is built from 11 residues. The V end lost 6 bases, the J end lost 3 bases, and 5 bases lay between the germline ends. CDR1 is SEHNR and CDR2 is FQNEAQ in the germline V gene (reference sequence). The CDR3 loop reads CASSTHTEAFF. In nucleotides, the CDR3 is TGTGCCAGCAGTACACACACTGAAGCTTTCTTT.

V and J are TRBV5-6 and TRBJ1-6; D unclear. Germline lookup yields CDR1 SGHDT and CDR2 YYEEEE. V was pared by 4 bases and J by 5 bases, with 13 bases between. The CDR3 runs to 15 residues. CDR3 bases: TGTGCCAGCAGCGCGGGAACGAATAATAATTCACCCCTCCACTTT. As protein: CASSAGTNNNSPLHF.

This clonotype was detected ten times or more. CDR3 region: CSVAGGQGEDEQFF. Written as DNA, the CDR3 is TGCAGCGTCGCCGGGGGACAGGGCGAGGATGAGCAGTTCTTC. The V and J genes are TRBV29-1 and TRBJ2-1, with 9 bases matching TRBD1. CDR3 length: 14 residues. V was pared by 6 bases and J by 8 bases, with 11 bases of the junction left unmatched. The germline gives CDR1 SQVTM, CDR2 ANQGSEA.

Concerning this clonotype itself: This could be a read error, since a much larger clone is one nucleotide away. This sequence joins TRBV7-3 and TRBJ2-1, with 9 positions matching TRBD1. The J call is uncertain, as TRBJ2-7 better fits the DNA end. The CDR3 is made up of 16 amino acids. CDR1 is SGHTA, CDR2 FQGTGA, per germline. As DNA, the CDR3 is TGTGCCAGCAGCTTAGGGACAGGGAAGGGGAACAATGAGCAGTACTTC. Protein sequence: CASSLGTGKGNNEQYF.

The rearrangement joins TRBV12-3 or TRBV12-4 to TRBJ2-4, with 10 positions matching TRBD1. The DNA end is a closer match to TRBJ2-7, so the J assignment may be wrong. The CDR3 is 14 residues long. The CDR3 DNA follows: TGTGCCAGCAGTTTTGGGGACAGGGGCCTCGAGCAGTACTTC. This codes for CASSFGDRGLEQYF.

This clonotype was counted many times. CDR3 in amino acids: CASSLSGGWTEAFF. As DNA, the CDR3 is TGTGCCAGCAGTTTGTCGGGGGGCTGGACTGAAGCTTTCTTT. J is TRBJ1-1 and V is TRBV28; the D gene is possibly TRBD1 (6 bases). Germline values: CDR1 MDHEN, CDR2 SYDVKM. Trimming removed 3 bases from V and 5 bases from J, with 13 bases in between. CDR3 length equals 14 residues.